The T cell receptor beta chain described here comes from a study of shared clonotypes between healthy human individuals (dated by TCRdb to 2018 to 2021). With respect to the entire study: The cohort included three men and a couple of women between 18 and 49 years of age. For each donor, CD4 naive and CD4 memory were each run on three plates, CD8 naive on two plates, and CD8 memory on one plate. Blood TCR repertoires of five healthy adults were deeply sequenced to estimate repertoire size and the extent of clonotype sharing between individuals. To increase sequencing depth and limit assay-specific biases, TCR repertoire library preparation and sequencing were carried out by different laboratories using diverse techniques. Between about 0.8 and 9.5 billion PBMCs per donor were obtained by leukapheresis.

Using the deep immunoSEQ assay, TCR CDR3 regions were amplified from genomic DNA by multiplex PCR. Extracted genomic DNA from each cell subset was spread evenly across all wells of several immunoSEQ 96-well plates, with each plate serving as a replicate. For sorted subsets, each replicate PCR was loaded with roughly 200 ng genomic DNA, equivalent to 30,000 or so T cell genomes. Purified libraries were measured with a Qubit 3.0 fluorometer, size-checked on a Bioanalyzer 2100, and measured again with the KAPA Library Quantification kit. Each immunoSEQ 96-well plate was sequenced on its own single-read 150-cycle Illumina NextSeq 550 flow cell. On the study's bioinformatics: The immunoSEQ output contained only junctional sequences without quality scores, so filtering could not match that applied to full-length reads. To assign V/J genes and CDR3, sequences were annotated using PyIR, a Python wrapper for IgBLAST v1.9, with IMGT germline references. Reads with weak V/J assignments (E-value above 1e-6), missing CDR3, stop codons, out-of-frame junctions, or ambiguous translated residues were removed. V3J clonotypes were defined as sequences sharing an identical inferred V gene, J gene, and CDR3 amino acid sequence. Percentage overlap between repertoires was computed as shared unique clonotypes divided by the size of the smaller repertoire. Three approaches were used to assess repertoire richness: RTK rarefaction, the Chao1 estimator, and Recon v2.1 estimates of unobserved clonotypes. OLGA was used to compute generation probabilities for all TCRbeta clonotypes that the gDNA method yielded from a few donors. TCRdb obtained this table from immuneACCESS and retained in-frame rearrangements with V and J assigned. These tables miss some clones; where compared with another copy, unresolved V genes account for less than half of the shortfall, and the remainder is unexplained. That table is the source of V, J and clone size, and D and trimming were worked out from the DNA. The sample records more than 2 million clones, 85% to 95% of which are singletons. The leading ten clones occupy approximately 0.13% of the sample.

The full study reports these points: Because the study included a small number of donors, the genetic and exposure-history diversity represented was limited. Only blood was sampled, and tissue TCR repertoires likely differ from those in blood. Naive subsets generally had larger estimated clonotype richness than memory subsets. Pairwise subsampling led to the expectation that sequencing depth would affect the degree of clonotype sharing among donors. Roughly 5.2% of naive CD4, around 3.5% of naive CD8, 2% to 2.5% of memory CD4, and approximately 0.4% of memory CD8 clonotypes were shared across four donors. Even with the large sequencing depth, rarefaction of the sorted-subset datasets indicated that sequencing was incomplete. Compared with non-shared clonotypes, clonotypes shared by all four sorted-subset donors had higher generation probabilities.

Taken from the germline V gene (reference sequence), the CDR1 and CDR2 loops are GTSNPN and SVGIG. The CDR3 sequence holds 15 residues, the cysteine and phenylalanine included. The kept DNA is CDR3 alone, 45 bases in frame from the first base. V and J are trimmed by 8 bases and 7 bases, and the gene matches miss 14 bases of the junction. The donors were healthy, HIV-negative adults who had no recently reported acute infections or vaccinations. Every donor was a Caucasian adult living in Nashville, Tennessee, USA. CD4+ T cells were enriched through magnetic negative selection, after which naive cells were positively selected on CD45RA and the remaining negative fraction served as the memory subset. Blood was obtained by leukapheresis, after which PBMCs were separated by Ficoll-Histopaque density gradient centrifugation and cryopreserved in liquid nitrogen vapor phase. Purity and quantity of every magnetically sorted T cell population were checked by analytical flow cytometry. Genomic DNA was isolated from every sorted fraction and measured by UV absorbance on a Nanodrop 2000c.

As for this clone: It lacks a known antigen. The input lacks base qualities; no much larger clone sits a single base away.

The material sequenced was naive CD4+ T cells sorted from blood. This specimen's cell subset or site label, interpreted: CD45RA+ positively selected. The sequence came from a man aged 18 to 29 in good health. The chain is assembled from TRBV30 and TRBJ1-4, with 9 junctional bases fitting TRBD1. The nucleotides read TGTGCCAGCCGAATACCACAGGGGGCTAGTGAAAAACTGTTTTTT. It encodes CASRIPQGASEKLFF.